This TCR beta chain was profiled in a study of somatic mutations in cytotoxic T cells in rheumatoid arthritis. Study-level points and caveats: Among approximately 60 patients, 7 or 8 showed a largest CD8+ clone that surpassed 20% of CD8+ cells. Greater age accompanied higher CD8+ clonality in rheumatoid arthritis patients, a pattern that was absent in healthy controls.

The protocol was immunoSEQ multiplex PCR, while the TCRdb copy is restricted to in-frame clones and leaves out a portion. In the table there are 8,000 to 9,500 clones, 70% to 85% of which are singletons. In germline, CDR1 is MGHRA, CDR2 YSYEKL. V lost 6 bases to trimming and J lost 8 bases; unmatched junction nucleotides: 9. The CDR3 sequence is 15 residues long. This clone was observed once. Its cognate antigen is unknown. This chain uses TRBV4-1 with TRBJ2-3, with 12 bases aligning to TRBD2. The source is a woman aged 50 to 60 in good health. Input material: CD8+ T cells sorted from blood. CDR3 in amino acids: CASSLLAGGLGTQYF. The CDR3 region has the DNA TGCGCCAGCAGTCTACTAGCGGGGGGCCTTGGTACGCAGTATTTT.